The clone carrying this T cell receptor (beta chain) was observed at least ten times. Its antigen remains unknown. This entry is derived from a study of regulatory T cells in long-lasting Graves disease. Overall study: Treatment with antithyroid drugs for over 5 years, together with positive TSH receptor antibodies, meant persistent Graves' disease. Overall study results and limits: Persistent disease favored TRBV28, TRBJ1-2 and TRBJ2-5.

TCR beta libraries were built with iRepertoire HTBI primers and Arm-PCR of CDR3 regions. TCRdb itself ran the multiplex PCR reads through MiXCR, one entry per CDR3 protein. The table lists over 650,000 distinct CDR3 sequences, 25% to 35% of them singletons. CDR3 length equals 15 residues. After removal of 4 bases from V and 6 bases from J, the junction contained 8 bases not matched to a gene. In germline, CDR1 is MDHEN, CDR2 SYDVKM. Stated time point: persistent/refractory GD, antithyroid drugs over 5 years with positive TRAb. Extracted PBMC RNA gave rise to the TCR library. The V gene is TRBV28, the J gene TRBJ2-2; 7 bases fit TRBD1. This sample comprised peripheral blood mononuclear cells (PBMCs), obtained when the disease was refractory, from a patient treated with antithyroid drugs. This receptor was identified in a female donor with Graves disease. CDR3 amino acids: CASSSQGQKSGELFF. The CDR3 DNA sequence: TGTGCCAGCAGTTCACAGGGACAGAAGTCCGGGGAGCTGTTTTTT.